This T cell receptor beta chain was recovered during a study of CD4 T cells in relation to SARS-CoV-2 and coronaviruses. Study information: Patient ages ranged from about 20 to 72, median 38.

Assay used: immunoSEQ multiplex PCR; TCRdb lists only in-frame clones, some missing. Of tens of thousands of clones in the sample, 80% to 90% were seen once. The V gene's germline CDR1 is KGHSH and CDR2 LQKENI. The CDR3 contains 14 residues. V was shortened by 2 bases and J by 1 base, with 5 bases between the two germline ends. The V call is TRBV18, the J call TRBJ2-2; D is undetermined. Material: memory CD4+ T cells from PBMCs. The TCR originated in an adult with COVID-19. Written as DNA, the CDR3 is TGTGCCAGCTCACCAGGCGGGAACACCGGGGAGCTGTTTTTT. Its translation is CASSPGGNTGELFF.